This T cell receptor beta chain was observed in a study of T cells in tuberculosis. Data came from immunoSEQ multiplex PCR; TCRdb stores just in-frame clones and leaves some out. This table has roughly 34,000 clones, over 85% appearing once. Time point noted: new active TB diagnosis, blood taken before or within 7 days of starting treatment. V gave up 6 bases and J gave up 5 bases; unmatched junction bases: 6. Per germline, CDR1 SGHNT and CDR2 YENEEA. The CDR3 sequence is 14 residues long. This TCR came from an adult with tuberculosis. Sequencing was performed on PBMCs, taken at tuberculosis diagnosis. This chain connects TRBV11-3 to TRBJ2-5, with 10 bases lining up with TRBD2. CDR3 in DNA: TGTGCCAGCAGTCGTAGCGGGGGGACGGAGACCCAGTACTTC. Residues: CASSRSGGTETQYF. Drawing the rest from reference TRBV11-3 and TRBJ2-5, the complete variable domain is EAGVVQSPRYKIIEKKQPVAFWCNPISGHNTLYWYLQNLGQGPELLIRYENEEAVDDSQLPKDRFSAERLKGVDSTLKIQPAELGDSAVYLCASSRSGGTETQYFGPGTRLLVL.